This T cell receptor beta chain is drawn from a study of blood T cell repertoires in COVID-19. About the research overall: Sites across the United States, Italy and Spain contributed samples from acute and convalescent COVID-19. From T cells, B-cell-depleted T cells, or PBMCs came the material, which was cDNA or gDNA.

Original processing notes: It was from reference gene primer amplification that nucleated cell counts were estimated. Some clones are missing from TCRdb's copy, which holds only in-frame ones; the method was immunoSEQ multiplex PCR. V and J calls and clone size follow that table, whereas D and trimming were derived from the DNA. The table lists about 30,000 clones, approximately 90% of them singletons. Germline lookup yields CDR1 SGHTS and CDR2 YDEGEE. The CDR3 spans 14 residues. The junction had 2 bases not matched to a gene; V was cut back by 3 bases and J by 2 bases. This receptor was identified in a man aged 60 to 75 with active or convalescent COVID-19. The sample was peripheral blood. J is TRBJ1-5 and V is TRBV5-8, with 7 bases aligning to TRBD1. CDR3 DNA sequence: TGTGCCAGCAGCTACGGACAGGGCAATCAGCCCCAGCATTTT. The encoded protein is CASSYGQGNQPQHF.